Only a few counts were recorded for the clone carrying this T cell receptor beta chain. Its target is not known. This CDR3 region has 14 residues. The V and J ends lost 4 bases and 4 bases, in that order; junction bases with no gene match: 4. The germline CDR1 and CDR2 sequences are SGDLS and YYNGEE. The people who gave samples were healthy Caucasians from Russia, aged roughly 6 to 90. Samples each had at least 6 micrograms of total RNA extracted. Alongside a J-beta primer mix, a sample-barcoded 5' primer served in a second PCR lasting about 7 to 11 cycles. Every cDNA molecule bore a tag from a template-switch adaptor containing 12 random nucleotides. TCRdb called the 5' RACE reads again in MiXCR, with one record for every CDR3 protein. Of some 1.5 million distinct CDR3 sequences in the sample, approximately 28% are singletons; the top ten hold more than 6%. These data belong to a study of blood T cells in healthy people across ages.

Whole-study results and caveats: Researchers deemed the diversity estimates from one million T cells underestimates.

Source material: blood. This sequence joins TRBV9 and TRBJ1-3; 8 nucleotides match TRBD1. The clonotype originates from a young woman in good health. CDR3 in amino acids: CASSSGTGGNTIYF. The CDR3 DNA is TGTGCCAGCAGCTCTGGGACAGGCGGAAACACCATATATTTT.